These 29 T cell receptor beta chains share one sample of origin, sequenced in a study of blood T cell repertoires in COVID-19 (dated by TCRdb to 2020 to 2022). Library preparation employed the immunoSEQ multiplex PCR assay. The table comes from immuneACCESS by way of TCRdb, which keeps in-frame sequences with V and J called. Part of the clones is missing from these tables; in studies checked, under half for an unresolved V gene and the rest for unknown reasons. This sample has over 200,000 clones in its table, and roughly 89% of those were observed once. The ten top clones hold around 10% of the sample. The sequencing sample was made of PBMCs or T cells enriched from blood (not recorded which). The receptors here all came from a man aged 40-49 years who had recovered from COVID-19.

This rearrangement joins TRBV19 to TRBJ2-4; D remains unclear. CDR1 and CDR2 from the germline V gene are LNHDA and SQIVND (reference sequence). V lost 3 bases and J lost 0, with 21 bases in between. The length of the CDR3 is 19 residues. CDR3 sequence (DNA): TGTGCCAGTAGTATCGGTCGGGTAAGACTGCGGCTAGCCAAAAACATTCAGTACTTC. Its protein is CASSIGRVRLRLAKNIQYF.

The J gene is TRBJ2-1, the V gene TRBV27; TRBD2 matches 9 bases. V lost 2 bases, J lost 5 bases, and 10 bases stayed unmatched. The CDR3 loop spans 17 amino acids. Germline V gene data show CDR1 as MNHEY and CDR2 as SMNVEV (reference sequence). CDR3 in amino acids: CASSLAAGGPRNNEQFF. The CDR3, as DNA: TGTGCCAGCAGTTTAGCGGCGGGAGGGCCTAGGAACAATGAGCAGTTCTTC.

The rearrangement links TRBV6-2 or TRBV6-3 to TRBJ2-1; D not certain. The V end was cut by 0 bases, the J end by 5 bases, with 17 bases between. Per germline, CDR1 MNHEY and CDR2 SVGEGT. The CDR3 loop spans 17 amino acids. As DNA, the CDR3 is TGTGCCAGCAGTTACTCGTTGCCGTCCCTGCTAAACAATGAGCAGTTCTTC. As protein: CASSYSLPSLLNNEQFF.

The chain is built from TRBV5-6 and TRBJ1-6; TRBD1 matches at 8 bases. The CDR3 loop spans 13 amino acids. The germline V gene encodes CDR1 SGHDT and CDR2 YYEEEE. V was pared by 5 bases and J by 10 bases, with 5 bases of the junction left unmatched. The CDR3 reads CASRQGVGSPLHF. The CDR3 coding sequence is TGTGCCAGCAGACAGGGGGTTGGGTCACCCCTCCACTTT.

This rearrangement joins TRBV19 to TRBJ2-2; the match to TRBD1 covers 7 bases. The length of the CDR3 is 13 residues. V trimming: 7 bases; J trimming: 8 bases; junction bases outside the gene matches: 7. Germline-derived CDR1 and CDR2 are LNHDA and SQIVND (reference sequence). The CDR3 reads CASIKGATGELFF. The CDR3 DNA reads TGTGCCAGTATTAAGGGGGCAACTGGGGAGCTGTTTTTT.

This sequence joins TRBV5-1 and TRBJ2-6, with a possible D match to TRBD2 (6 bases). CDR3 length: 16 amino acids. The germline CDR1 and CDR2 sequences are SGHRS and YFSETQ. Trimming took off 0 bases at V and 2 bases at J, with 9 bases between the two ends. The CDR3 here is CASSLAAGTGANVLTF. The CDR3 DNA is TGCGCCAGCAGCTTGGCCGCGGGAACTGGGGCCAACGTCCTGACTTTC.

The chain links TRBV19 to TRBJ2-3, with 11 nucleotides matching TRBD2. CDR3 size: 16 residues. The germline gives CDR1 LNHDA, CDR2 SQIVND (reference sequence). V lost 3 bases, J lost 4 bases, and 6 bases stayed unmatched. DNA for the CDR3: TGTGCCAGTAGTATTGTTAGCGGGAGGGCGGCAGATACGCAGTATTTT. Residues: CASSIVSGRAADTQYF.

This chain uses TRBV5-1 with TRBJ2-7; 9 bases fit TRBD1. The CDR3 consists of 15 residues. The J segment lost 4 bases and the V segment lost 1 base, leaving 6 bases of the junction unmatched. CDR1 SGHRS and CDR2 YFSETQ come from the germline V gene. The CDR3 spells CASSLQQGASYEQYF. The CDR3 DNA is TGCGCCAGCAGCTTGCAACAGGGGGCTTCATACGAGCAGTACTTC.

V gene TRBV4-1 combines with J gene TRBJ2-7; D is undetermined. The V end was cut by 0 bases, the J end by 5 bases, with 11 bases between. The germline gives CDR1 MGHRA, CDR2 YSYEKL. The CDR3 runs to 14 residues. The CDR3, as DNA: TGCGCCAGCAGCCAAGATAGTCCCGCGCACGAGCAGTACTTC. Its translation is CASSQDSPAHEQYF.

The chain uses TRBV18 and TRBJ2-5; D is uncertain. The length of the CDR3 is 14 residues. Germline V gene sequence: CDR1 KGHSH, CDR2 LQKENI. V was pared by 3 bases and J by 5 bases, with 13 bases between. CDR3 amino acids: CASSPLQAGETQYF. In nucleotides, the CDR3 is TGTGCCAGCTCACCGCTTCAGGCTGGGGAGACCCAGTACTTC.

This chain links TRBV10-3 with TRBJ1-1; 8 bases map to TRBD1. The trim removed 4 bases at V and 4 bases at J, leaving 5 bases unmatched. The CDR3 consists of 14 residues. In germline, CDR1 is ENHRY, CDR2 SYGVKD. CDR3 in DNA: TGTGCCATCAGTGTAGACAGGGGTACCACTGAAGCTTTCTTT. Translation gives CAISVDRGTTEAFF.

The chain recombines TRBV18 with TRBJ1-1; no clear D gene. Trimming left V 2 bases short and J 1 base short, with 8 bases between. CDR3 length equals 14 residues. Per germline, CDR1 KGHSH and CDR2 LQKENI. This CDR3 reads CASSPSHTNTEAFF. CDR3 DNA sequence: TGTGCCAGCTCACCATCGCACACGAACACTGAAGCTTTCTTT.

Only a few counts were recorded for this clone. The chain links TRBV10-3 to TRBJ1-1, with 10 bases matching TRBD1. The germline V gene encodes CDR1 ENHRY and CDR2 SYGVKD. The junction had 8 bases not matched to a gene; V was cut back by 3 bases and J by 4 bases. This CDR3 has 16 residues. The chain's CDR3 is CAISESTGGLVTEAFF. The CDR3, as DNA: TGTGCCATCAGTGAATCGACAGGGGGCTTGGTCACTGAAGCTTTCTTT.

The chain is built from TRBV29-1 and TRBJ1-2, with 9 bases matching TRBD1. The CDR3 is 13 amino acids. The germline CDR1 and CDR2 sequences are SQVTM and ANQGSEA. V trimming: 7 bases; J trimming: 6 bases; junction bases outside the gene matches: 9. In DNA, the CDR3 is TGCAGCGGCAGGACAGGGGCGGGGGATGGCTACACCTTC. Translation: CSGRTGAGDGYTF.

The table lists this clone with a few counts. The J gene is TRBJ2-7, the V gene TRBV4-1; TRBD2 might be the D (6 bases). CDR1 and CDR2 from the germline V gene are MGHRA and YSYEKL. CDR3 length: 15 amino acids. The ends were cut back, 0 bases at V and 6 bases at J, with 15 bases in the middle. CDR3 amino acids: CASSQEGGGAVEQYF. The CDR3 DNA is TGCGCCAGCAGCCAAGAGGGGGGAGGAGCGGTCGAGCAGTACTTC.

This clone has more than one count but fewer than ten. The V call is TRBV11-2, the J call TRBJ2-2; 8 nucleotides align to TRBD2. The V segment lost 1 base and the J segment 3 bases; nucleotides outside the gene matches: 4. CDR3 size: 16 residues. Germline CDR1 reads SGHAT; CDR2 reads FQNNGV. The CDR3 loop is CASSLVPSGYTGELFF. CDR3 DNA sequence: TGTGCCAGCAGCTTAGTACCTAGCGGGTACACCGGGGAGCTGTTTTTT.

This rearrangement joins TRBV9 to TRBJ2-4; TRBD2 matches at 9 bases. This CDR3 region has 15 residues. After removal of 0 bases from V and 8 bases from J, the junction contained 6 bases not matched to a gene. Germline-derived CDR1 and CDR2 are SGDLS and YYNGEE. The CDR3 DNA sequence: TGTGCCAGCAGCGTAGGCGGGGGGGAGGTTGACATTCAGTACTTC. It specifies CASSVGGGEVDIQYF.

V and J are TRBV28 and TRBJ2-7, with 10 bases lining up with TRBD2. Germline lookup yields CDR1 MDHEN and CDR2 SYDVKM. This CDR3 contains 14 residues. J was trimmed by 4 bases and V by 6 bases; bases with no gene match: 6. In DNA form, the CDR3 reads TGTGCCAGCAGACCGGGACTAGCGATATACGAGCAGTACTTC. Translated, it gives CASRPGLAIYEQYF.

The CDR3 nucleotides are TGTGCCAGCAGTTTATCCAGGAACTATGGCTACACCTTC. It encodes CASSLSRNYGYTF. The rearrangement uses TRBV27 and TRBJ1-2; D is uncertain. This CDR3 contains 13 residues. Germline V gene data show CDR1 as MNHEY and CDR2 as SMNVEV (reference sequence). V lost 0 bases and J lost 2, with 4 bases in between.

This sequence joins TRBV24-1 and TRBJ2-1; unclear D gene. Germline assignment: CDR1 KGHDR and CDR2 SFDVKD. The CDR3 extends over 16 amino acids. V lost 4 bases to trimming and J lost 7 bases, with 19 bases between them. The CDR3 DNA reads as TGTGCCACCAGTGACCCAGACTCGCAGCTCCTTAATGAGCAGTTCTTC. Its translation is CATSDPDSQLLNEQFF.

This clone was found a few times. The chain couples TRBV27 to TRBJ2-7; 7 bases agree with TRBD2. CDR3 length: 15 amino acids. V trimming: 2 bases; J trimming: 7 bases; junction bases outside the gene matches: 11. Germline CDR1 MNHEY, CDR2 SMNVEV (reference sequence). The DNA for the CDR3 is TGTGCCAGCAGTTTACCCGAGACTAGCAGAGAGGAGCAGTACTTC. Translation gives CASSLPETSREEQYF.

The V gene is TRBV6-5, the J gene TRBJ1-3; D gene uncertain. The CDR3 totals 12 residues. Trimming left V 6 bases short and J 0 bases short, with 3 bases between. Looked up from germline, CDR1 is MNHEY and CDR2 is SVGAGI. CDR3 sequence: CASRRSGNTIYF. CDR3 sequence (DNA): TGTGCCAGCAGGCGCTCTGGAAACACCATATATTTT.

This chain links TRBV4-3 with TRBJ2-3; 11 bases fit TRBD1. Germline V gene lookup returns CDR1 LGHNA and CDR2 YSLEER. The CDR3 consists of 15 residues. V lost 4 bases, J lost 3 bases, and 3 bases stayed unmatched. The CDR3 loop reads CASSPGQGGTDTQYF. CDR3 DNA sequence: TGCGCCAGCAGCCCGGGACAGGGGGGGACAGATACGCAGTATTTT.

V usage is TRBV7-6 and J usage is TRBJ1-6, with D tentatively TRBD1 (5 bases). This CDR3 has 15 residues. CDR1 is SGHVS and CDR2 is FNYEAQ in the germline V gene. With 4 bases removed from V and 7 bases from J, the gap between germline ends came to 14 bases. The CDR3 DNA reads as TGTGCCAGCAGCTCGATGACAGCTAGAAATTCACCCCTCCACTTT. Residues: CASSSMTARNSPLHF.

This clone was observed once. This chain links TRBV5-1 with TRBJ1-4; 7 positions agree with TRBD1. V shed 4 bases and J 8 bases; nucleotides not matched to a gene: 8. Germline loops: CDR1 SGHRS, CDR2 YFSETQ. The CDR3 totals 14 residues. Here the CDR3 DNA reads TGCGCCAGCAGCACAGGGGCCGTTACCGAAAAACTGTTTTTT. Translation gives CASSTGAVTEKLFF.

This rearrangement joins TRBV4-1 to TRBJ1-1; unclear D gene. Germline CDR1 reads MGHRA; CDR2 reads YSYEKL. The V end lost 4 bases, the J end lost 1 base, and 16 bases lay between the germline ends. This CDR3 region has 16 residues. The CDR3 region is CASSLAVEGWNTEAFF. The DNA of the CDR3 is TGCGCCAGCAGCCTTGCTGTCGAGGGCTGGAACACTGAAGCTTTCTTT.

This clone was found many times. The CDR3 loop reads CASSHRGGSYEQYF. Here the CDR3 DNA reads TGTGCCAGCAGCCACAGGGGCGGATCCTACGAGCAGTACTTC. The rearrangement links TRBV4-2 to TRBJ2-7, with a weak D call TRBD1 (6 bases). The CDR3 spans 14 residues. CDR1 is LGHNA, CDR2 YNFKEQ, per germline. Trimming removed 3 bases at V and 1 base at J, with 10 bases between.

The chain carries TRBV30 and TRBJ1-6, with 7 bases identical to TRBD1. Germline loops: CDR1 GTSNPN, CDR2 SVGIG (reference sequence). Trimming at V came to 4 bases and at J to 8 bases, leaving 8 bases not matched to a gene. The CDR3 runs 14 residues. The DNA for the CDR3 is TGTGCCTGGACCGGGACAGCGACATATTCACCCCTCCACTTT. Its protein is CAWTGTATYSPLHF. The entire variable domain, with the rest obtained from reference TRBV30 and TRBJ1-6, is as follows: SQTIHQWPATLVQPVGSPLSLECTVEGTSNPNLYWYRQAAGRGLQLLFYSVGIGQISSEVPQNLSASRPQDRQFILSSKKLLLSDSGFYLCAWTGTATYSPLHFGNGTRLTVT.

The chain joins TRBV11-2 to TRBJ2-5, with 11 bases aligning to TRBD2. The CDR3 is 17 amino acids. Germline values: CDR1 SGHAT, CDR2 FQNNGV. Trimming at V came to 0 bases and at J to 2 bases, leaving 5 bases not matched to a gene. The chain's CDR3 is CASSLDVTSGGQETQYF. The CDR3 DNA reads as TGTGCCAGCAGCTTAGATGTCACTAGCGGGGGACAAGAGACCCAGTACTTC.